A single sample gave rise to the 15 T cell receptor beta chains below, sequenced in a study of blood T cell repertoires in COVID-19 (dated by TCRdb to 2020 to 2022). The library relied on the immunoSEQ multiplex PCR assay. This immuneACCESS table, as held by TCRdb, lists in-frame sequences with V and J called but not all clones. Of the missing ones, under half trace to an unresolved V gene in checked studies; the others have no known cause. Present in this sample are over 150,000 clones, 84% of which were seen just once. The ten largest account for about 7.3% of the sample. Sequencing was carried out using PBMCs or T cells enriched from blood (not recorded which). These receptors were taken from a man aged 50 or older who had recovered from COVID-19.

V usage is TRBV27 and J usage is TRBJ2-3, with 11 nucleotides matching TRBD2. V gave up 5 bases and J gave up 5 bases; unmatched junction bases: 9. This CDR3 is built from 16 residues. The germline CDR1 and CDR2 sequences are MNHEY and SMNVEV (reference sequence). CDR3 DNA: TGTGCCAGCAGTCTTATAGCGGGGGGGCCTAAAGATACGCAGTATTTT. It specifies CASSLIAGGPKDTQYF.

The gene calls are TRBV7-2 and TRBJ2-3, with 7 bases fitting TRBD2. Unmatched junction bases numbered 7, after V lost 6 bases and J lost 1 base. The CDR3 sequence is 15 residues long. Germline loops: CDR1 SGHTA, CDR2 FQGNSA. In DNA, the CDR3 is TGTGCCAGCAGGCGCGAACGGGGGGGCACAGATACGCAGTATTTT. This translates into CASRRERGGTDTQYF.

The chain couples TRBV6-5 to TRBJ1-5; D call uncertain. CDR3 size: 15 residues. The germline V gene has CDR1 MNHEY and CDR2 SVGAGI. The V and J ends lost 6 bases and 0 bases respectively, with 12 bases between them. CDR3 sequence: CASRPVRNSNQPQHF. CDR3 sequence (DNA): TGTGCCAGCAGGCCCGTTAGAAATAGCAATCAGCCCCAGCATTTT.

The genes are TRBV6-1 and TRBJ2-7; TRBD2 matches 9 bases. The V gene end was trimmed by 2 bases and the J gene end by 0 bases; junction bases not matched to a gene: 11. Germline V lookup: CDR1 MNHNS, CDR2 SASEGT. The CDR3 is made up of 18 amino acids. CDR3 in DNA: TGTGCCAGCAGTGAACGGGGGTTAGCGGGGGAGAGCTCCTACGAGCAGTACTTC. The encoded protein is CASSERGLAGESSYEQYF.

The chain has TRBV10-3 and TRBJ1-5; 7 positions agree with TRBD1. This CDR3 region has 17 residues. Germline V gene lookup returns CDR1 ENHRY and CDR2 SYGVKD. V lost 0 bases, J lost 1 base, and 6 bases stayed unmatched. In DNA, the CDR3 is TGTGCCATCAGTGAGTCCCCAGGGGGTTGGAGCAATCAGCCCCAGCATTTT. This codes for CAISESPGGWSNQPQHF.

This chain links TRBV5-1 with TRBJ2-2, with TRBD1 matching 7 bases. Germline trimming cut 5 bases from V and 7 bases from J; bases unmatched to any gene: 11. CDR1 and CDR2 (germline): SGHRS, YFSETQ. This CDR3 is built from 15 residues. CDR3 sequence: CASRPAGTANGELFF. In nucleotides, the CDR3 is TGCGCCAGCAGACCAGCCGGGACAGCGAACGGGGAGCTGTTTTTT.

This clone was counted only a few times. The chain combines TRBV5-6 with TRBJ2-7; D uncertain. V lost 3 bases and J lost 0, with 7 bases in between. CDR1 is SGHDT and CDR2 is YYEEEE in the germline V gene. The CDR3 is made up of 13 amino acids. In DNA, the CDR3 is TGTGCCAGCAGCTCCATTAGCTCCTACGAGCAGTACTTC. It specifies CASSSISSYEQYF.

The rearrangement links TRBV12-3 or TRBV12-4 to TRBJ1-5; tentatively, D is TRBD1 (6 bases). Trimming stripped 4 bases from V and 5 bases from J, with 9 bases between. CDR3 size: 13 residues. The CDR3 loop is CASSSQGYQPQHF. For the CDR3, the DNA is TGTGCCAGCAGTTCGCAGGGGTATCAGCCCCAGCATTTT.

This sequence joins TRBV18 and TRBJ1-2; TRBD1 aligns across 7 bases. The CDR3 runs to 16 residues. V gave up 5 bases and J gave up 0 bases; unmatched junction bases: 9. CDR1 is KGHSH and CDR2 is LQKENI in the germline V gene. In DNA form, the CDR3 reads TGTGCCAGCTCAGTGGACAGGTCCCCTACTAACTATGGCTACACCTTC. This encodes CASSVDRSPTNYGYTF.

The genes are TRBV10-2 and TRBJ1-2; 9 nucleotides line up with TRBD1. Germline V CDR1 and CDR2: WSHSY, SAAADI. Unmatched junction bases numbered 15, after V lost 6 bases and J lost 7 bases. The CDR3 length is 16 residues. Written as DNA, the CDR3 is TGCGCCAGCAGCCGGGACAGGGCATACAGGGAGGGTGGCTACACCTTC. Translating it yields CASSRDRAYREGGYTF.

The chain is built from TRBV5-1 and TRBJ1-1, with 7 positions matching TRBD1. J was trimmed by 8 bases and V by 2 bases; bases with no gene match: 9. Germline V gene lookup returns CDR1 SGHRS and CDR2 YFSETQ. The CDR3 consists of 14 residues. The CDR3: CASSFTGAETEAFF. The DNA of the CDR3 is TGCGCCAGCAGCTTCACAGGGGCCGAAACCGAAGCTTTCTTT.

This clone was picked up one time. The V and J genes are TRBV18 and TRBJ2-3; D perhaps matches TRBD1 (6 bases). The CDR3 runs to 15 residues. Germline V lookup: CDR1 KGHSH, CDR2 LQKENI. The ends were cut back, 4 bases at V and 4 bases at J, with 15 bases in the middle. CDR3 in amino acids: CASSLTQGVPDTQYF. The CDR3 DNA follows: TGTGCCAGCTCACTCACACAGGGCGTCCCAGATACGCAGTATTTT.

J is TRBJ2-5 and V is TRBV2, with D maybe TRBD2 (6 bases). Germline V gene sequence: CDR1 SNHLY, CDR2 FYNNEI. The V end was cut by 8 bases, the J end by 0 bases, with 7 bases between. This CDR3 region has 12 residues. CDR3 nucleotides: TGTGCCAGCGCGGGACACCAAGAGACCCAGTACTTC. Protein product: CASAGHQETQYF.

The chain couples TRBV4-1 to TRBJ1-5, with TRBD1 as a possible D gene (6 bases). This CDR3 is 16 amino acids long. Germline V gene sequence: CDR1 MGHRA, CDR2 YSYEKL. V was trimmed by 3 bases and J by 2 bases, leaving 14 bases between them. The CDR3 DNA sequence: TGCGCCAGCAGCCATCCAGGGGTCTCTGGCAATCAGCCCCAGCATTTT. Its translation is CASSHPGVSGNQPQHF.

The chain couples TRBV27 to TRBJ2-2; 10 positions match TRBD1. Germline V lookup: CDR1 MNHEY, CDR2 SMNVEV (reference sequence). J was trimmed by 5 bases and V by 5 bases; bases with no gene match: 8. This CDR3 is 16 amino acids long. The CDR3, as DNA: TGTGCCAGCAGTCCGCGACAGGGGGCGTGGACCGGGGAGCTGTTTTTT. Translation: CASSPRQGAWTGELFF.